This is a list of T cell receptor beta chains from one sample in a study of T cell responses to AZD1222 COVID-19 vaccine. Profiling relied on immunoSEQ multiplex PCR, and the TCRdb table lists in-frame clones only, not all of them. The data show roughly 130,000 clones, approximately 92% seen once. The specimen was peripheral blood, collected on day 0 of AZD1222 vaccination. These receptors came from an adult in good health. Both conserved end residues are part of each CDR3. D genes are given only for firm matches. Not every row has a clone size; where given, it reads once, few, many or a size class.

J gene	D gene	clone size	CDR3 length	V gene	CDR3 DNA	CDR3 protein
TRBJ1-4	NA	NA	13	TRBV6-1	TGTGCCAGCAGTGAATTCGGCAATGAAAAACTGTTTTTT	CASSEFGNEKLFF
TRBJ1-5	NA	NA	14	TRBV9	TGTGCCAGCAGCGTGTCCGGGAGTCATCAGCCCCAGCATTTT	CASSVSGSHQPQHF
TRBJ2-7	NA	NA	14	TRBV5-6	TGTGCCAGCAGCAAGGGGGTTGGTTCCTACGAGCAGTACTTC	CASSKGVGSYEQYF
TRBJ1-1	NA	NA	13	TRBV19	TGTGCCAGTAGTACAGGGAGAGTCACTGAAGCTTTCTTT	CASSTGRVTEAFF
TRBJ1-1	TRBD1	NA	15	TRBV28	TGTGCCAGCAGGCCGGGACAGGGGGCCTCCTGGGAAGCTTTCTTT	CASRPGQGASWEAFF
TRBJ1-5	NA	once	13	TRBV6-4	TGTGCCAGCAGTGCCAACGAAAATCAGCCCCAGCATTTT	CASSANENQPQHF
TRBJ1-2	NA	NA	12	TRBV12-3/TRBV12-4	TGTGCCAGCAGTTTACTAAACTATGGCTACACCTTC	CASSLLNYGYTF
TRBJ2-5	NA	NA	12	TRBV29-1	TGCAGCGAGACAGTACTGGGAGAGACCCAGTACTTC	CSETVLGETQYF
TRBJ1-4	NA	NA	14	TRBV15	TGTGCCACCAGCAGAGTCCCGGGCGACCTTGAACTGTTTTTT	CATSRVPGDLELFF
TRBJ1-6	NA	NA	16	TRBV2	TGTGCCAGCAGCCGACAGGAGGAGCCCTATAATTCACCCCTCCACTTT	CASSRQEEPYNSPLHF
TRBJ2-7	NA	NA	15	TRBV11-2	TGTGCCAGCAGCTTCAGCAGGGGCGATGAGTACGAGCAGTACTTC	CASSFSRGDEYEQYF
TRBJ1-1	TRBD1	NA	14	TRBV19	TGTGCCAGCCAAGACAGGGGGCTCAACACTGAAGCTTTCTTT	CASQDRGLNTEAFF
TRBJ1-1	NA	NA	14	TRBV5-1	TGCGCCAGCAGCTTGGGGGTGAGCGGCACTGAAGCTTTCTTT	CASSLGVSGTEAFF
TRBJ2-1	TRBD2	few	18	TRBV7-9	TGTGCCAGCAGCCCTGGACTAGCGGGAGAGGGGGATCACAATGAGCAGTTCTTC	CASSPGLAGEGDHNEQFF
TRBJ2-2	TRBD1	NA	16	TRBV3-1/TRBV3-2	TGTGCCAGCAGCCAAGCTGGGACAGGGGGGGCCGGGGAGCTGTTTTTT	CASSQAGTGGAGELFF
TRBJ1-5	NA	NA	15	TRBV18	TGTGCCAGCTCACCACCGAAGGCGGAAAATCAGCCCCAGCATTTT	CASSPPKAENQPQHF
TRBJ2-3	TRBD2	NA	18	TRBV5-6	TGTGCCAGCAGCTATGGGACTAGCGGGAGGTGGGGAACAGATACGCAGTATTTT	CASSYGTSGRWGTDTQYF
TRBJ2-5	TRBD2	NA	18	TRBV9	TGTGCCAGCAGCGTACAGGCCTGGACTAGCGGGGTCCAAGAGACCCAGTACTTC	CASSVQAWTSGVQETQYF
TRBJ2-3	TRBD2	NA	15	TRBV3-1/TRBV3-2	TGTGCCAGCACACCTAGCGGGGCACGAACAGATACGCAGTATTTT	CASTPSGARTDTQYF